The 26 T cell receptor beta chains in this list originate from one sample, sequenced in a study of blood T cell repertoires in COVID-19. This table comes from immunoSEQ multiplex PCR, and its TCRdb copy is limited to in-frame clones, with some not included. This table holds fewer than 350,000 clones, under 90% found once. The sample comprised PBMCs or T cells enriched from blood (not recorded which). Receptor source: a woman in her thirties or forties who had recovered from COVID-19.

DNA for the CDR3: TGTGCCAGCAGAGACAGGGTGAACACTGAAGCTTTCTTT. Translated: CASRDRVNTEAFF. The chain uses TRBV11-3 and TRBJ1-1, with TRBD1 matching over 7 bases. CDR1 SGHNT and CDR2 YENEEA come from the germline V gene. Trimming at V came to 6 bases and at J to 0 bases, leaving 1 base not matched to a gene. The CDR3 spans 13 residues.

CDR3 protein: CASSYSGQGRETQYF. The CDR3 bases are TGTGCCAGCAGCTACAGTGGACAGGGCAGAGAGACCCAGTACTTC. The genes are TRBV11-2 and TRBJ2-5; 8 bases line up with TRBD1. Germline V lookup: CDR1 SGHAT, CDR2 FQNNGV. CDR3 length equals 15 residues. V dropped 4 bases and J dropped 4; count of bases not matched to a gene: 8. Filled out from reference TRBV11-2 and TRBJ2-5, the complete variable domain reads EAGVAQSPRYKIIEKRQSVAFWCNPISGHATLYWYQQILGQGPKLLIQFQNNGVVDDSQLPKDRFSAERLKGVDSTLKIQPAKLEDSAVYLCASSYSGQGRETQYFGPGTRLLVL.

This chain joins TRBV5-4 and TRBJ2-1, with 9 bases lining up with TRBD2. Germline trimming cut 3 bases from V and 6 bases from J; bases unmatched to any gene: 16. Germline V gene data show CDR1 as SGHNT and CDR2 as YYREEE (reference sequence). The CDR3 is made up of 18 amino acids. The CDR3 spells CASSWAGGLAGLGNEQFF. The CDR3 DNA is TGTGCCAGCAGCTGGGCGGGAGGGCTAGCGGGGTTGGGCAATGAGCAGTTCTTC.

This chain links TRBV5-1 with TRBJ1-4; D not resolved. Germline V gene data show CDR1 as SGHRS and CDR2 as YFSETQ. The CDR3 runs 14 residues. Trimming took 2 bases from V and 7 from J, leaving 12 bases between them. The CDR3 is CASSFSVKSEKLFF. In DNA form, the CDR3 reads TGCGCCAGCAGCTTCTCCGTCAAGAGTGAAAAACTGTTTTTT.

The chain uses TRBV21-1 and TRBJ2-5; TRBD2 is the table's D call and was not checked against the DNA. TRBV21-1 is a documented pseudogene. The CDR3 is made up of 13 amino acids. This CDR3 reads CASSKSEVETQYF. In DNA form, the CDR3 reads TGTGCCAGCAGCAAATCGGAGGTGGAGACCCAGTACTTC.

The chain links TRBV6-5 to TRBJ2-1; no reliable D call. V was shortened by 4 bases and J by 0 bases, with 10 bases between the two germline ends. The CDR3 has 15 residues. Per germline, CDR1 MNHEY and CDR2 SVGAGI. The CDR3 loop reads CASSLLPSSYNEQFF. In DNA form, the CDR3 reads TGTGCCAGCAGTTTATTGCCGAGCTCCTACAATGAGCAGTTCTTC.

The rearrangement links TRBV7-2 to TRBJ2-2, with TRBD2 matching over 8 bases. Germline CDR1 and CDR2: SGHTA and FQGNSA. V dropped 1 base and J dropped 5; count of bases not matched to a gene: 6. This CDR3 region has 16 residues. This chain's CDR3 is CASSLVGLALTGELFF. In nucleotides, the CDR3 is TGTGCCAGCAGCTTAGTCGGACTAGCATTGACCGGGGAGCTGTTTTTT.

The genes are TRBV5-4 and TRBJ2-3; D may be TRBD2 (6 bases). V was clipped by 0 bases and J by 5 bases, with 16 bases between them. This CDR3 has 16 residues. Germline CDR1 and CDR2: SGHNT and YYREEE (reference sequence). CDR3 sequence reads: CASSLAGEHVEDTQYF. The CDR3 DNA follows: TGTGCCAGCAGCTTGGCGGGAGAGCACGTGGAAGATACGCAGTATTTT.

The chain is built from TRBV29-1 and TRBJ1-2; 11 bases are a match to TRBD1. Germline assignment: CDR1 SQVTM and CDR2 ANQGSEA. The CDR3 runs 16 residues. The V and J ends lost 6 bases and 2 bases, in that order; junction bases with no gene match: 11. CDR3 in amino acids: CSVAWTGGRLNYGYTF. For the CDR3, the DNA is TGCAGCGTCGCTTGGACAGGGGGCCGATTGAACTATGGCTACACCTTC.

This chain uses TRBV4-1 with TRBJ2-1; D is perhaps TRBD2 (6 bases). The CDR3 covers 15 residues. Germline values: CDR1 MGHRA, CDR2 YSYEKL. V was shortened by 4 bases and J by 6 bases, with 16 bases between the two germline ends. CDR3 protein: CASSRSRGTFNEQFF. In DNA, the CDR3 is TGCGCCAGCAGCCGCAGCCGGGGGACCTTCAATGAGCAGTTCTTC.

J is TRBJ1-1 and V is TRBV29-1; TRBD1 is a possible D gene (5 bases). The CDR3 spans 11 residues. Germline V gene sequence: CDR1 SQVTM, CDR2 ANQGSEA. The germline V and J ends were trimmed by 7 bases and 10 bases, with 16 bases remaining between them. Written as DNA, the CDR3 is TGCAGCGCCCAATGGGGGGAGACAGCTTTCTTT. Protein product: CSAQWGETAFF.

The V gene is TRBV19, the J gene TRBJ1-2, with 7 nucleotides matching TRBD1. The CDR3 runs to 15 residues. V was clipped by 5 bases and J by 4 bases; unmatched bases: 10. In germline, CDR1 is LNHDA, CDR2 SQIVND (reference sequence). For the CDR3, the DNA is TGTGCCAGTAGTCCCGAACCGACAGGGCGCTATGGCTACACCTTC. It is translated as CASSPEPTGRYGYTF.

The chain recombines TRBV3-1 (or the pseudogene TRBV3-2) with TRBJ2-2; 8 nucleotides align to TRBD1. With 3 bases clipped from V and 3 bases from J, the junction kept 6 bases outside the gene matches. Germline CDR1 reads LGHDT; CDR2 reads YNNKEL (reference sequence). This CDR3 is 16 amino acids long. CDR3 DNA sequence: TGTGCCAGCAGCCACCCGACAGGGGCGGACACCGGGGAGCTGTTTTTT. Its protein is CASSHPTGADTGELFF.

The CDR3 spells CASSPGTAGNTIYF. Here the CDR3 DNA reads TGTGCCAGCTCACCGGGGACAGCTGGAAACACCATATATTTT. V usage is TRBV18 and J usage is TRBJ1-3, with 7 bases that match TRBD1. After removal of 3 bases from V and 2 bases from J, the junction contained 1 base not matched to a gene. CDR1 and CDR2 (germline): KGHSH, LQKENI. The CDR3 is 14 amino acids.

This clone was counted a single time. This sequence joins TRBV5-1 and TRBJ1-1, with TRBD1 as a possible D gene (6 bases). This CDR3 contains 14 residues. Deletions cut 4 bases from V and 0 bases from J, with 10 bases between. CDR1 is SGHRS, CDR2 YFSETQ, per germline. CDR3 sequence (DNA): TGCGCCAGCAGCGTGGACAGTATGAACACTGAAGCTTTCTTT. Encoded protein: CASSVDSMNTEAFF. The complete variable domain, with remaining parts taken from reference TRBV5-1 and TRBJ1-1, reads KAGVTQTPRYLIKTRGQQVTLSCSPISGHRSVSWYQQTPGQGLQFLFEYFSETQRNKGNFPGRFSGRQFSNSRSEMNVSTLELGDSALYLCASSVDSMNTEAFFGQGTRLTVV.

The chain couples TRBV9 to TRBJ2-7; a possible D gene is TRBD2 (6 bases). The V end lost 2 bases, the J end lost 1 base, and 13 bases lay between the germline ends. This CDR3 contains 15 residues. Per germline, CDR1 SGDLS and CDR2 YYNGEE. The CDR3 DNA is TGTGCCAGCAGCGTCGGGACCCGGGGGTCCTACGAGCAGTACTTC. Translating gives CASSVGTRGSYEQYF.

This clone was counted once. The rearrangement links TRBV11-2 to TRBJ1-3; no definite D call. CDR1 is SGHAT and CDR2 is FQNNGV in the germline V gene. This CDR3 is 13 amino acids long. V gave up 8 bases and J gave up 4 bases, with 12 bases separating them. The CDR3 is CASGRAGGNTIYF. The CDR3, as DNA: TGTGCCAGCGGGCGAGCGGGGGGAAACACCATATATTTT.

The chain recombines TRBV24-1 with TRBJ2-3; 8 bases fit TRBD1. The CDR3 has 17 amino acids. V shed 1 base and J 3 bases; nucleotides not matched to a gene: 8. CDR1 and CDR2 from the germline V gene are KGHDR and SFDVKD. The chain's CDR3 is CATSDFRTGRRTDTQYF. In nucleotides, the CDR3 is TGTGCCACCAGTGATTTCCGGACAGGGCGGCGGACAGATACGCAGTATTTT.

This clone was detected once. DNA of the CDR3: TGCGCCAGCAGCTTGGAAAGGGGGGGACAGGTTGGCTCCGAGCAGTTCTTC. It codes for CASSLERGGQVGSEQFF. This chain uses TRBV5-1 with TRBJ2-1, with D maybe TRBD1 (8 bases). This CDR3 spans 17 amino acids. The V gene's germline CDR1 is SGHRS and CDR2 YFSETQ. Trimming took 0 bases from V and 10 from J, leaving 23 bases between them.

The chain is built from TRBV3-1 (or the pseudogene TRBV3-2) and TRBJ2-7; the D gene is possibly TRBD2 (5 bases). This CDR3 is 13 amino acids long. Germline V CDR1 and CDR2: LGHDT, YNNKEL (reference sequence). The germline V and J ends were trimmed by 7 bases and 0 bases, with 10 bases remaining between them. The CDR3 here is CASKSGNSYEQYF. Here the CDR3 DNA reads TGTGCCAGCAAAAGCGGAAACTCCTACGAGCAGTACTTC.

The genes are TRBV5-4 and TRBJ1-2; 12 positions agree with TRBD1. CDR3 length: 15 amino acids. J was trimmed by 2 bases and V by 4 bases; bases with no gene match: 3. From germline, CDR1 is SGHNT and CDR2 YYREEE (reference sequence). The CDR3 sequence: CASSPGTGGNYGYTF. The CDR3 nucleotides read TGTGCCAGCAGCCCCGGGACAGGGGGCAACTATGGCTACACCTTC.

This clone occurred once. This sequence joins TRBV27 and TRBJ2-5; 9 nucleotides agree with TRBD2. The CDR3 has 15 residues. The trim removed 3 bases at V and 5 bases at J, leaving 7 bases unmatched. The germline gives CDR1 MNHEY, CDR2 SMNVEV (reference sequence). CDR3 protein: CASSFLAGDGETQYF. CDR3 nucleotide sequence: TGTGCCAGCAGTTTCTTAGCGGGGGACGGGGAGACCCAGTACTTC.

The chain is built from TRBV4-2 and TRBJ1-2, with D perhaps TRBD1 (5 bases). The V end was cut by 5 bases, the J end by 0 bases, with 13 bases between. Germline CDR1 reads LGHNA; CDR2 reads YNFKEQ. The CDR3 has 15 amino acids. For the CDR3, the DNA is TGTGCCAGCAGCTCAGCCCAGGGAACTAACTATGGCTACACCTTC. Its protein product is CASSSAQGTNYGYTF.

This clone is a singleton in its sample. V usage is TRBV27 and J usage is TRBJ1-6; 7 nucleotides match TRBD1. The CDR3 loop spans 17 amino acids. J lost 4 bases, V lost 5 bases, and 11 bases had no gene match. Germline V lookup: CDR1 MNHEY, CDR2 SMNVEV (reference sequence). This CDR3 reads CASSIRQGQGYNSPLHF. CDR3 nucleotides: TGTGCCAGCAGTATCAGACAGGGCCAGGGATATAATTCACCCCTCCACTTT.

This chain links TRBV18 with TRBJ1-2, with 9 positions matching TRBD1. V was pared by 5 bases and J by 5 bases, with 6 bases of the junction left unmatched. CDR1 is KGHSH, CDR2 LQKENI, per germline. This CDR3 has 14 amino acids. The CDR3 loop is CASSGTGYGYGYTF. The CDR3 DNA reads TGTGCCAGCTCAGGGACAGGGTATGGATATGGCTACACCTTC.

This chain connects TRBV19 to TRBJ1-3; D unresolved. This CDR3 comprises 14 residues. Germline assignment: CDR1 LNHDA and CDR2 SQIVND (reference sequence). The germline V and J ends were trimmed by 8 bases and 0 bases, with 11 bases remaining between them. CDR3 in amino acids: CASGYGVSGNTIYF. In DNA form, the CDR3 reads TGTGCCAGTGGTTACGGTGTCTCTGGAAACACCATATATTTT.